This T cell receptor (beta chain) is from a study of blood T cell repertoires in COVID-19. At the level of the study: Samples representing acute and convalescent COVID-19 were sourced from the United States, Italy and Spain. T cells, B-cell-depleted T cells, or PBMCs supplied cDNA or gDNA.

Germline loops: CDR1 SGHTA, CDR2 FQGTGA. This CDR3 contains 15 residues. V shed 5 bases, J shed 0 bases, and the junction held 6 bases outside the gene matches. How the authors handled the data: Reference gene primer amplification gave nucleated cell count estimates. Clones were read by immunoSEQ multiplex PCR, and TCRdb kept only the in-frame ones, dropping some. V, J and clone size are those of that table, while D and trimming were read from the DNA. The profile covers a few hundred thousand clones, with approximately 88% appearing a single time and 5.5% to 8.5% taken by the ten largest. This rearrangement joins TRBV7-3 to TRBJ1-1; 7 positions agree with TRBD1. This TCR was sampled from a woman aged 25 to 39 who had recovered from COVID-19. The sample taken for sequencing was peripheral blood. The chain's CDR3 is CASSLGTVMNTEAFF. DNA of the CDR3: TGTGCCAGCAGCCTTGGGACAGTCATGAACACTGAAGCTTTCTTT.